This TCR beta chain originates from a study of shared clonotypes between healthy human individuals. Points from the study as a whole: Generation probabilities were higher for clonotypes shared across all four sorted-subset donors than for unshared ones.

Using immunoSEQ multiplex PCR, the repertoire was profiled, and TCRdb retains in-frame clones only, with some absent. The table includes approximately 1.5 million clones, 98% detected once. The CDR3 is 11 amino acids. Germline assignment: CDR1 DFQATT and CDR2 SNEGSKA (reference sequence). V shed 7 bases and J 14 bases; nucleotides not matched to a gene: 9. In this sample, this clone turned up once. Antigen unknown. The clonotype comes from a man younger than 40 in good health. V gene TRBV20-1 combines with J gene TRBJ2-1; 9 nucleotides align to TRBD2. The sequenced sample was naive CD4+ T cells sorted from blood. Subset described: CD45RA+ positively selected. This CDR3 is CSGLAGLREFF. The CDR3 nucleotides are TGCAGTGGCCTAGCGGGACTACGAGAGTTCTTC.